A single sample gave rise to the 20 T cell receptor beta chains below, sequenced in a study of CD8 T cells in ankylosing spondylitis. Study conclusions and caveats: Blood from ankylosing spondylitis patients appeared to carry a characteristic roughly 8-variant TCR beta motif.

Their antigen targets remain unknown. Via MiXCR, TCRdb re-called the 5' RACE reads, giving one row per CDR3 protein. Here the sample spans approximately 400,000 distinct CDR3 sequences, approximately 17% being singletons. Sequenced input: blood, either unsorted or a sorted T cell fraction (not recorded which). The receptors come from a male donor with ankylosing spondylitis.

This clonotype has more than one count but fewer than ten. The V call is TRBV12-3 or TRBV12-4, the J call TRBJ2-7; D is uncertain. The CDR3 sequence is 14 residues long. V was cut by 6 bases and J by 0 bases, with 12 bases left in between. The CDR3 DNA sequence: TGTGCCAGCAGCTTAAAACTTAGCTCCTACGAGCAGTACTTC. Its translation: CASSLKLSSYEQYF.

This chain links TRBV7-2 with TRBJ2-1; 11 positions agree with TRBD2. After removal of 2 bases from V and 3 bases from J, the junction contained 3 bases not matched to a gene. Germline values: CDR1 SGHTA, CDR2 FQGNSA. The CDR3 is 16 residues long. CDR3 sequence: CASSLIAGGNYNEQFF. The CDR3 bases are TGTGCCAGCAGCTTAATAGCGGGAGGGAACTACAATGAGCAGTTCTTC.

This clonotype showed up many times. V is TRBV12-3 or TRBV12-4 and J is TRBJ1-1; 9 positions agree with TRBD1. V trimming: 10 bases; J trimming: 1 base; junction bases outside the gene matches: 10. The CDR3 is made up of 15 amino acids. CDR3 sequence reads: CATQTGGRGNTEAFF. The CDR3 nucleotides are TGTGCCACCCAAACAGGGGGCAGGGGGAACACTGAAGCTTTCTTT.

This clonotype was counted only a few times. The chain combines TRBV7-3 with TRBJ2-7; the D is unclear. Germline V lookup: CDR1 SGHTA, CDR2 FQGTGA. The V end was cut by 1 base, the J end by 2 bases, with 12 bases between. The CDR3 runs to 15 residues. The CDR3 region has the DNA TGTGCCAGCAGCTTAAACTCTGGCCCCACCTACGAGCAGTACTTC. Its protein product is CASSLNSGPTYEQYF.

This clonotype was detected ten times or more. The chain is built from TRBV6-5 and TRBJ2-7; 7 bases match TRBD1. Germline V gives CDR1 MNHEY, CDR2 SVGAGI. Losses at the gene ends were 2 bases for V and 7 bases for J; bases not matched to a gene: 17. The CDR3 runs 17 residues. In DNA, the CDR3 is TGTGCCAGCAGTTACACCAAGCTTACAGGGGCCAGCGATGAGCAGTACTTC. The encoded protein is CASSYTKLTGASDEQYF.

This chain joins TRBV29-1 and TRBJ2-1, with 9 bases lining up with TRBD2. The germline V gene has CDR1 SQVTM and CDR2 ANQGSEA. The trim removed 6 bases at V and 2 bases at J, leaving 5 bases unmatched. CDR3 length: 14 amino acids. The CDR3 DNA is TGCAGCGTCAGGACTAGCGCGACCTACAATGAGCAGTTCTTC. This encodes CSVRTSATYNEQFF.

This clonotype was seen ten or more times. The CDR3 DNA reads TGTGCCAGCAGTTCAGGGACAGGGGGCGAGCAGTACTTC. Its translation: CASSSGTGGEQYF. This chain uses TRBV12-3 or TRBV12-4 with TRBJ2-7, with 11 bases matching TRBD1. The CDR3 length is 13 residues. V dropped 4 bases and J dropped 6; count of bases not matched to a gene: 2.

The genes are TRBV7-8 and TRBJ2-7; TRBD2 aligns across 8 bases. The CDR3 length is 15 residues. V lost 2 bases, J lost 2 bases, and 5 bases stayed unmatched. Looked up from germline, CDR1 is SGHVS and CDR2 is FQNEAQ. The CDR3 DNA is TGTGCCAGCAGCTTATCAGGCGGGAGGACCTACGAGCAGTACTTC. This translates into CASSLSGGRTYEQYF.

The J gene is TRBJ1-2, the V gene TRBV28; 7 bases fit TRBD1. V shed 6 bases and J 2 bases; nucleotides not matched to a gene: 9. This CDR3 spans 15 amino acids. CDR1 is MDHEN and CDR2 is SYDVKM in the germline V gene. The CDR3 sequence is CASSPIVQGNYGYTF. CDR3 sequence (DNA): TGTGCCAGCAGCCCCATCGTACAGGGGAACTATGGCTACACCTTC.

This clonotype came up a few times. The chain has TRBV12-3 or TRBV12-4 and TRBJ1-4; D is unclear. The CDR3 loop spans 17 amino acids. The germline V and J ends were trimmed by 7 bases and 8 bases, with 26 bases remaining between them. This CDR3 is CASNPGAGPTAGEKLFF. The CDR3, as DNA: TGTGCCAGCAACCCTGGTGCCGGACCGACGGCGGGAGAAAAACTGTTTTTT.

This clonotype showed up just a few times. V is TRBV27 and J is TRBJ2-7, with TRBD1 as a possible D gene (6 bases). Trimming pared 5 bases from V and 2 bases from J, leaving 13 bases between. CDR3 size: 14 residues. Germline CDR1 is MNHEY and CDR2 is SMNVEV (reference sequence). The CDR3 nucleotides read TGTGCCAGCAGTACCCAGACAGGAGCCTACGAGCAGTACTTC. Amino acid sequence: CASSTQTGAYEQYF.

This clonotype was seen a handful of times. CDR3 sequence reads: CSAPIGNQPQHF. The CDR3 DNA is TGCAGTGCCCCGATCGGCAATCAGCCCCAGCATTTT. V usage is TRBV20-1 and J usage is TRBJ1-5; D unresolved. The CDR3 runs 12 residues. Germline loops: CDR1 DFQATT, CDR2 SNEGSKA (reference sequence). With 6 bases removed from V and 2 bases from J, the gap between germline ends came to 8 bases.

The chain combines TRBV5-1 with TRBJ1-6, with D unresolved. Germline V gives CDR1 SGHRS, CDR2 YFSETQ. This CDR3 is 16 amino acids long. Trimming left V 4 bases short and J 10 bases short, with 21 bases between. The CDR3 loop reads CASSPTGGTPGSPLHF. The CDR3 coding sequence is TGCGCCAGCAGCCCGACCGGAGGAACCCCAGGATCACCCCTCCACTTT. Based on the CDR3 plus reference TRBV5-1 and TRBJ1-6, the full variable domain is KAGVTQTPRYLIKTRGQQVTLSCSPISGHRSVSWYQQTPGQGLQFLFEYFSETQRNKGNFPGRFSGRQFSNSRSEMNVSTLELGDSALYLCASSPTGGTPGSPLHFGNGTRLTVT.

Only a few counts were recorded for this clonotype. This chain links TRBV28 with TRBJ2-7; perhaps TRBD1 as D (6 bases). V shed 6 bases and J shed 3 bases, with 15 bases lying between them. From germline, CDR1 is MDHEN and CDR2 SYDVKM. This CDR3 is built from 14 residues. CDR3 nucleotide sequence: TGTGCCAGCAGCAAACAGGGCAACAGCTACGAGCAGTACTTC. This codes for CASSKQGNSYEQYF.

V is TRBV15 and J is TRBJ2-1; the D gene is possibly TRBD2 (5 bases). V lost 0 bases to trimming and J lost 9 bases, with 12 bases between them. CDR1 is LNHNV, CDR2 YYDKDF, per germline (reference sequence). The CDR3 has 14 residues. The CDR3 DNA reads as TGTGCCACCAGCAGAGAACTAGTTAGGTCTGAGCAGTTCTTC. This encodes CATSRELVRSEQFF.

V and J are TRBV4-2 and TRBJ2-1; unclear D gene. The CDR3 extends over 16 amino acids. In germline, CDR1 is LGHNA, CDR2 YNFKEQ. The V gene lost 2 bases and the J gene lost 0 bases, with 11 bases spanning the gap. The CDR3 spells CASSQRTLSSYNEQFF. The DNA of the CDR3 is TGTGCCAGCAGCCAACGTACCCTTTCCTCCTACAATGAGCAGTTCTTC.

This clonotype was seen a handful of times. The chain employs TRBV7-9 and TRBJ2-7, with no clear D. With 4 bases removed from V and 2 bases from J, the gap between germline ends came to 6 bases. The CDR3 runs 12 residues. Germline values: CDR1 SEHNR, CDR2 FQNEAQ (reference sequence). For the CDR3, the DNA is TGTGCCAGCAGCTCGACCACCTACGAGCAGTACTTC. This gives the protein CASSSTTYEQYF.

This clonotype was counted a few times. V usage is TRBV12-3 or TRBV12-4 and J usage is TRBJ1-3, with TRBD1 identical over 7 bases. This CDR3 has 14 amino acids. The junction had 4 bases not matched to a gene; V was cut back by 6 bases and J by 2 bases. As DNA, the CDR3 is TGTGCCAGCAGACAGACAGGGACTGGAAACACCATATATTTT. Protein sequence: CASRQTGTGNTIYF.

The chain recombines TRBV18 with TRBJ2-1; 13 bases match TRBD2. Germline loops: CDR1 KGHSH, CDR2 LQKENI. This CDR3 is 18 amino acids long. The V gene end was trimmed by 1 base and the J gene end by 2 bases; junction bases not matched to a gene: 5. CDR3 amino acids: CASSPRTLAGGAYNEQFF. CDR3 nucleotide sequence: TGTGCCAGCTCACCACGCACACTAGCGGGGGGGGCCTACAATGAGCAGTTCTTC.

The V and J genes are TRBV4-1 and TRBJ1-1, with D possibly being TRBD1 (5 bases). The CDR3 has 16 amino acids. Germline-derived CDR1 and CDR2 are MGHRA and YSYEKL. V was cut by 0 bases and J by 4 bases, with 15 bases left in between. Here the CDR3 reads CASSQDGAGVRTEAFF. In DNA, the CDR3 is TGCGCCAGCAGCCAAGATGGGGCGGGGGTCCGCACTGAAGCTTTCTTT.